The 21 T cell receptor beta chains in this list originate from one sample, sequenced in a study of T cell responses to AZD1222 COVID-19 vaccine. TCRdb's table, derived via immunoSEQ multiplex PCR, lists solely in-frame clones and lacks some. The sample includes under 200,000 clones, about 92% of them seen just once. The sample consisted of peripheral blood, taken 28 days after the second dose of the MenACWY control vaccine. These receptors originate from an adult who received the MenACWY meningococcal vaccine as a control.

This clone occurred once. At one end, the junction sequence differs from germline, possibly due to a read error. The V call is TRBV7-2, the J call TRBJ2-5, with D possibly being TRBD2 (5 bases). Germline values: CDR1 SGHTA, CDR2 FQGNSA. This CDR3 has 15 residues. CDR3 in amino acids: CASRLASRYQETQYF. The CDR3 coding sequence is TGTGCCAGCAGATTAGCGAGCAGATACCAAGAGACCCAGTACTTC.

This chain uses TRBV19 with TRBJ1-5; the D gene is possibly TRBD1 (6 bases). V was shortened by 6 bases and J by 5 bases, with 11 bases between the two germline ends. Germline V CDR1 and CDR2: LNHDA, SQIVND (reference sequence). The CDR3 loop spans 13 amino acids. The DNA for the CDR3 is TGTGCCAGTAGATTACAGGGTGATCAGCCCCAGCATTTT. The encoded protein is CASRLQGDQPQHF.

The chain is built from TRBV11-2 and TRBJ1-6, with 7 bases lining up with TRBD1. This CDR3 has 16 amino acids. CDR1 is SGHAT and CDR2 is FQNNGV in the germline V gene. Trimming at V came to 4 bases and at J to 6 bases, leaving 9 bases not matched to a gene. DNA of the CDR3: TGTGCCAGCAGCTCTAACAGGGGCCCCAGTAATTCACCCCTCCACTTT. Protein: CASSSNRGPSNSPLHF. Based on the CDR3 plus reference TRBV11-2 and TRBJ1-6, the full variable domain is EAGVAQSPRYKIIEKRQSVAFWCNPISGHATLYWYQQILGQGPKLLIQFQNNGVVDDSQLPKDRFSAERLKGVDSTLKIQPAKLEDSAVYLCASSSNRGPSNSPLHFGNGTRLTVT.

The chain carries TRBV7-3 and TRBJ2-2; the match to TRBD2 covers 11 bases. The CDR3 covers 15 residues. V gave up 6 bases and J gave up 7 bases; unmatched junction bases: 7. From germline, CDR1 is SGHTA and CDR2 FQGTGA. The CDR3, as DNA: TGTGCCAGCAGGCCCAGACTAGCGGGAAGCGGGGAGCTGTTTTTT. This gives the protein CASRPRLAGSGELFF.

This clone has a handful of counts. The chain combines TRBV9 with TRBJ1-1, with D hard to call. The CDR3 is 11 residues long. In germline, CDR1 is SGDLS, CDR2 YYNGEE. The germline V and J ends were trimmed by 6 bases and 8 bases, with 11 bases remaining between them. The chain's CDR3 is CASNSTHEAFF. Here the CDR3 DNA reads TGTGCCAGCAACAGCACTCACGAAGCTTTCTTT.

The V and J genes are TRBV19 and TRBJ1-5; 8 nucleotides align to TRBD1. Germline CDR1 LNHDA, CDR2 SQIVND (reference sequence). V lost 9 bases, J lost 0 bases, and 4 bases stayed unmatched. There are 14 residues in the CDR3. In DNA, the CDR3 is TGTGCCAGCCGGGACAGGTATAGCAATCAGCCCCAGCATTTT. Its translation: CASRDRYSNQPQHF.

This chain links TRBV24-1 with TRBJ1-5, with D tentatively TRBD1 (5 bases). CDR1 and CDR2 (germline): KGHDR, SFDVKD. V was cut by 9 bases and J by 4 bases, with 18 bases left in between. The CDR3 spans 15 residues. The CDR3 DNA sequence: TGTGCCACCTCCATTACAGGAGATTCTAATCAGCCCCAGCATTTT. This codes for CATSITGDSNQPQHF.

The V call is TRBV9, the J call TRBJ1-2; D is undetermined. With 0 bases removed from V and 6 bases from J, the gap between germline ends came to 9 bases. CDR3 length: 13 amino acids. Germline V gene lookup returns CDR1 SGDLS and CDR2 YYNGEE. Written as DNA, the CDR3 is TGTGCCAGCAGCGTAGATCTCTCGGATGGCTACACCTTC. Encoded protein: CASSVDLSDGYTF.

The rearrangement joins TRBV27 to TRBJ1-5, with no clear D. V lost 2 bases and J lost 0, with 5 bases in between. The CDR3 loop spans 14 amino acids. CDR1 is MNHEY and CDR2 is SMNVEV in the germline V gene (reference sequence). CDR3 amino acids: CASSLRNSNQPQHF. The CDR3 nucleotides are TGTGCCAGCAGTTTAAGAAATAGCAATCAGCCCCAGCATTTT.

The V gene is TRBV7-2, the J gene TRBJ2-7; no reliable D call. The CDR3 has 14 residues. V was trimmed by 2 bases and J by 2 bases, leaving 10 bases between them. Germline V lookup: CDR1 SGHTA, CDR2 FQGNSA. DNA for the CDR3: TGTGCCAGCAGCTTAAATCTTCAAACCTACGAGCAGTACTTC. It is translated as CASSLNLQTYEQYF.

This clone was seen only once. The V call is TRBV10-3, the J call TRBJ1-4, with a tentative D call TRBD1 (5 bases). Germline-derived CDR1 and CDR2 are ENHRY and SYGVKD. Trimming removed 4 bases from V and 8 bases from J, with 8 bases in between. This CDR3 spans 12 amino acids. The CDR3 is CAISGAGEKLFF. The CDR3 DNA sequence: TGTGCCATCAGTGGGGCAGGGGAAAAACTGTTTTTT.

The rearrangement joins TRBV11-3 to TRBJ2-7; TRBD2 agrees at 7 bases. CDR1 is SGHNT and CDR2 is YENEEA in the germline V gene. This CDR3 is 15 amino acids long. V trimming: 0 bases; J trimming: 3 bases; junction bases outside the gene matches: 5. The CDR3 sequence: CASSLEGGGIYEQYF. As DNA, the CDR3 is TGTGCCAGCAGCTTAGAGGGGGGAGGGATCTACGAGCAGTACTTC.

V gene TRBV5-5 combines with J gene TRBJ1-5, with 7 bases lining up with TRBD1. CDR3 length equals 14 residues. Germline values: CDR1 SGHKS, CDR2 YYEKEE (reference sequence). V was clipped by 4 bases and J by 1 base; unmatched bases: 2. In nucleotides, the CDR3 is TGTGCCAGCAGCGGGGGACAGAGCAATCAGCCCCAGCATTTT. Amino acid sequence: CASSGGQSNQPQHF.

The rearrangement uses TRBV29-1 and TRBJ2-1; 8 bases match TRBD2. Germline-derived CDR1 and CDR2 are SQVTM and ANQGSEA. Trimming removed 7 bases from V and 6 bases from J; junction bases left unmatched: 8. The CDR3 covers 13 residues. The CDR3 reads CSATAGVGNEQFF. CDR3 DNA sequence: TGCAGCGCCACAGCGGGAGTGGGCAATGAGCAGTTCTTC.

The genes are TRBV5-1 and TRBJ2-5; no definite D call. V lost 0 bases and J 0 bases, leaving 6 bases between the germline ends. Germline V gene sequence: CDR1 SGHRS, CDR2 YFSETQ. The CDR3 totals 14 residues. CDR3 in amino acids: CASSLGMHQETQYF. The CDR3 DNA follows: TGCGCCAGCAGCTTGGGTATGCACCAAGAGACCCAGTACTTC.

Only one count was recorded for this clone. V usage is TRBV3-1 (or the pseudogene TRBV3-2) and J usage is TRBJ1-4, with D unresolved. With 5 bases removed from V and 0 bases from J, the gap between germline ends came to 7 bases. Per germline, CDR1 LGHDT and CDR2 YNNKEL (reference sequence). The CDR3 consists of 14 residues. CDR3 amino acids: CASSFHTTNEKLFF. The DNA of the CDR3 is TGTGCCAGCAGCTTCCATACAACTAATGAAAAACTGTTTTTT.

This rearrangement joins TRBV6-5 to TRBJ2-5; TRBD1 matches at 8 bases. This CDR3 has 14 residues. The ends lost 3 bases at V and 6 bases at J; junction bases unmatched: 6. The germline V gene encodes CDR1 MNHEY and CDR2 SVGAGI. In nucleotides, the CDR3 is TGTGCCAGCAGTTATAAGACAGGGGCGCAGACCCAGTACTTC. This translates into CASSYKTGAQTQYF.

The rearrangement uses TRBV5-1 and TRBJ2-4, with 10 bases identical to TRBD2. This CDR3 is built from 19 residues. V shed 0 bases, J shed 6 bases, and the junction held 15 bases outside the gene matches. Germline V CDR1 and CDR2: SGHRS, YFSETQ. Here the CDR3 DNA reads TGCGCCAGCAGCTTGGCCGGGTCTAGCGGGAGTAGTCCTGGAAACATTCAGTACTTC. This sequence encodes CASSLAGSSGSSPGNIQYF.

The chain joins TRBV12-2 to TRBJ1-1; the D call in the table, TRBD1, was not verified against the DNA. TRBV12-2 is recorded as a pseudogene. The CDR3 sequence is 15 residues long. The CDR3 DNA reads TGTGCAAGTCGCTTTACCGGGACAGGGTCTTCTGAAGCTTTCTTT. Translated, it gives CASRFTGTGSSEAFF.

The V gene is TRBV5-1, the J gene TRBJ1-3; no firm D call. CDR3 length equals 12 residues. Germline CDR1 SGHRS, CDR2 YFSETQ. Trimming stripped 4 bases from V and 4 bases from J, with 6 bases between. CDR3 residues: CASSPAGNTIYF. The CDR3 DNA reads TGCGCCAGCAGCCCAGCGGGAAACACCATATATTTT.

The rearrangement joins TRBV7-3 to TRBJ1-2; D is unclear. The CDR3 length is 13 residues. Trimming stripped 2 bases from V and 7 bases from J, with 11 bases between. Germline V lookup: CDR1 SGHTA, CDR2 FQGTGA. CDR3 nucleotides: TGTGCCAGCAGCTTAGGAAAGGGTGTTGGCTACACCTTC. Amino acids: CASSLGKGVGYTF.